This note documents a single T cell receptor (beta chain) sequence. Its antigen is as yet unknown. The entry originates in a study of T cell repertoires in cytomegalovirus infection. Study background: CMV epitopes that were recently identified and HLA-C-restricted were used alongside well-studied HLA-B-restricted ones. Public TCR beta signature analysis indicated the presence of both CMV infection and matching HLA type. Findings of the study overall: It was HLA-C-restricted CMV-specific TCR beta clonotypes that dominated the response ex vivo. CMV carriers with the relevant HLA were identified by cumulative public TCR beta family frequency.

TCRdb analysed the reads with MiXCR anew, one entry per CDR3 protein. The data show some 350,000 distinct CDR3 sequences, around a third seen once. The CDR3 is made up of 17 amino acids. V dropped 5 bases and J dropped 0; count of bases not matched to a gene: 6. The germline V gene encodes CDR1 SGHVS and CDR2 FNYEAQ. The receptor's source is a human donor in good health (CMV status not recorded). Some clones in this sample may be carry-over from other donors' samples. The chain is built from TRBV7-6 and TRBJ2-3; 12 nucleotides align to TRBD2. The specimen was cultured PBMCs, collected from culture after CMV antigen stimulation. The CDR3 bases are TGTGCCAGCAGCCAGGGACTAGCGGGCACTAGCACAGATACGCAGTATTTT. This encodes CASSQGLAGTSTDTQYF.